The 32 T cell receptor beta chains given below trace back to one sample, sequenced in a study of shared clonotypes between healthy human individuals. The method was immunoSEQ multiplex PCR; TCRdb's version includes in-frame clones alone and lacks a portion of them. The sample has about 1.5 million clones, 95% to 99% seen once. Source material: naive CD4+ T cells sorted from blood. Subset described: CD45RA+ positively selected. These receptors were collected from a man under 40 in good health.

DNA for the CDR3: TGTGCCAGCAGCACCGGACTAGCGGGAGGGTACGAGCAGTACTTC. As protein: CASSTGLAGGYEQYF. The chain links TRBV7-2 to TRBJ2-7, with TRBD2 matching over 15 bases. CDR1 is SGHTA, CDR2 FQGNSA, per germline. V was clipped by 5 bases and J by 4 bases; unmatched bases: 3. The CDR3 totals 15 residues.

The chain uses TRBV11-2 and TRBJ2-3; D is ambiguous. CDR1 is SGHAT and CDR2 is FQNNGV in the germline V gene. V lost 5 bases, J lost 2 bases, and 14 bases lay in between. The length of the CDR3 is 15 residues. The CDR3: CASSLFMGYTDTQYF. CDR3 DNA: TGTGCCAGCAGCCTTTTCATGGGCTACACAGATACGCAGTATTTT.

This chain links TRBV19 with TRBJ2-7; 14 bases line up with TRBD2. The trim removed 6 bases at V and 3 bases at J, leaving 10 bases unmatched. Germline V CDR1 and CDR2: LNHDA, SQIVND (reference sequence). CDR3 size: 17 residues. The CDR3 loop reads CASSPGTSGSSLYEQYF. DNA of the CDR3: TGTGCCAGTAGCCCTGGGACTAGCGGGAGCTCACTCTACGAGCAGTACTTC.

This chain connects TRBV28 to TRBJ1-2; D gene unclear. V dropped 3 bases and J dropped 6 bases, with 5 bases sitting between them. The CDR3 has 11 residues. Germline CDR1 MDHEN, CDR2 SYDVKM. CDR3 in amino acids: CASSFYDGYTF. CDR3 coding DNA: TGTGCCAGCAGTTTTTATGATGGCTACACCTTC.

In DNA, the CDR3 is TGTGCCAGCAGTTTAAAAGTGGGACTGCGTTTGTACGAGCAGTACTTC. It translates to CASSLKVGLRLYEQYF. The chain uses TRBV28 and TRBJ2-7; perhaps TRBD2 as D (6 bases). Germline V lookup: CDR1 MDHEN, CDR2 SYDVKM. The CDR3 is 16 residues long. V was pared by 2 bases and J by 4 bases, with 18 bases between.

The V and J genes are TRBV30 and TRBJ1-3, with TRBD1 matching 8 bases. The V segment lost 3 bases and the J segment 4 bases; nucleotides outside the gene matches: 5. Per the germline V gene, CDR1 is GTSNPN and CDR2 is SVGIG (reference sequence). This CDR3 contains 14 residues. The CDR3 region has the DNA TGTGCCTGGAGGCGACAGGGGACGGGAAACACCATATATTTT. Its translation: CAWRRQGTGNTIYF. Combining the CDR3 with reference TRBV30 and TRBJ1-3 gives the whole variable domain SQTIHQWPATLVQPVGSPLSLECTVEGTSNPNLYWYRQAAGRGLQLLFYSVGIGQISSEVPQNLSASRPQDRQFILSSKKLLLSDSGFYLCAWRRQGTGNTIYFGEGSWLTVV.

The gene calls are TRBV4-3 and TRBJ2-1, with unresolved D. Trimming removed 1 base from V and 0 bases from J, with 10 bases in between. The CDR3 has 16 residues. The germline gives CDR1 LGHNA, CDR2 YSLEER. The DNA of the CDR3 is TGCGCCAGCAGCCAAGGACCGCTGAGCTCCTACAATGAGCAGTTCTTC. This codes for CASSQGPLSSYNEQFF.

This rearrangement joins TRBV7-6 to TRBJ1-1, with 9 bases aligning to TRBD1. Germline trimming cut 1 base from V and 4 bases from J; bases unmatched to any gene: 1. CDR3 length equals 14 residues. Germline CDR1 reads SGHVS; CDR2 reads FNYEAQ. CDR3 sequence reads: CASSLGQGVTEAFF. CDR3 DNA sequence: TGTGCCAGCAGCTTAGGACAGGGGGTCACTGAAGCTTTCTTT.

The genes are TRBV5-4 and TRBJ2-1; the match to TRBD1 covers 8 bases. The CDR3 consists of 16 residues. The J segment lost 7 bases and the V segment lost 0 bases, leaving 9 bases of the junction unmatched. CDR1 is SGHNT, CDR2 YYREEE, per germline (reference sequence). The CDR3, as DNA: TGTGCCAGCAGCTTGGCCCAGGGACAGGATCTAAATGAGCAGTTCTTC. Its protein product is CASSLAQGQDLNEQFF.

The rearrangement uses TRBV6-6 and TRBJ2-7; no definite D call. Germline loops: CDR1 MNHNY, CDR2 SVGAGI (reference sequence). Trimming left V 4 bases short and J 11 bases short, with 21 bases between. CDR3 size: 14 residues. The CDR3 here is CASSFGQDARFKYF. CDR3 bases: TGTGCCAGCAGTTTTGGCCAGGATGCGCGATTTAAGTACTTC.

In its sample, this clone was seen once. CDR3 in amino acids: CASSLSDRGHEQYF. For the CDR3, the DNA is TGTGCCAGCAGTTTATCGGACAGGGGGCACGAGCAGTACTTC. This chain links TRBV27 with TRBJ2-7; 11 bases line up with TRBD1. Looked up from germline, CDR1 is MNHEY and CDR2 is SMNVEV (reference sequence). After removal of 0 bases from V and 5 bases from J, the junction contained 0 bases not matched to a gene. The length of the CDR3 is 14 residues.

Here the CDR3 reads CASSPIGNQPQHF. DNA of the CDR3: TGTGCCAGCAGCCCAATCGGCAATCAGCCCCAGCATTTT. The V and J genes are TRBV7-9 and TRBJ1-5, with D uncertain. CDR1 and CDR2 from the germline V gene are SEHNR and FQNEAQ (reference sequence). CDR3 length: 13 residues. V lost 5 bases, J lost 2 bases, and 7 bases lay in between.

This chain links TRBV5-4 with TRBJ2-1; maybe TRBD2 (6 bases). The CDR3 contains 17 residues. Trimming pared 0 bases from V and 4 bases from J, leaving 17 bases between. CDR1 and CDR2 from the germline V gene are SGHNT and YYREEE (reference sequence). In DNA, the CDR3 is TGTGCCAGCAGCTTGGACCCCATCGGAGGGCCTTACAATGAGCAGTTCTTC. Its protein is CASSLDPIGGPYNEQFF. Filled out from reference TRBV5-4 and TRBJ2-1, the complete variable domain reads ETGVTQSPTHLIKTRGQQVTLRCSSQSGHNTVSWYQQALGQGPQFIFQYYREEENGRGNFPPRFSGLQFPNYSSELNVNALELDDSALYLCASSLDPIGGPYNEQFFGPGTRLTVL.

The chain links TRBV6-4 to TRBJ2-3; TRBD2 matches 7 bases. The CDR3 totals 14 residues. Germline V gene lookup returns CDR1 MRHNA and CDR2 SNTAGT. V gave up 7 bases and J gave up 4 bases; unmatched junction bases: 8. This CDR3 is CASKSGTFSDTQYF. The CDR3, as DNA: TGTGCCAGCAAGAGCGGGACTTTCTCAGATACGCAGTATTTT.

V and J are TRBV5-5 and TRBJ1-5, with D perhaps TRBD1 (6 bases). In germline, CDR1 is SGHKS, CDR2 YYEKEE (reference sequence). This CDR3 has 14 residues. V gave up 1 base and J gave up 4 bases, with 9 bases separating them. The CDR3 loop is CASSLLQGNQPQHF. CDR3 nucleotides: TGTGCCAGCAGCTTGTTACAGGGTAATCAGCCCCAGCATTTT.

This chain uses TRBV19 with TRBJ2-3; D ambiguous. The CDR3 length is 15 residues. Trimming removed 2 bases at V and 4 bases at J, with 13 bases between. The germline CDR1 and CDR2 sequences are LNHDA and SQIVND (reference sequence). Written as DNA, the CDR3 is TGTGCCAGTAGTATATTCGACGTCGGCGCAGATACGCAGTATTTT. Translated, it gives CASSIFDVGADTQYF.

This chain uses TRBV7-6 with TRBJ2-5, with D possibly being TRBD2 (5 bases). V shed 0 bases and J shed 4 bases, with 6 bases lying between them. The germline gives CDR1 SGHVS, CDR2 FNYEAQ. The CDR3 spans 13 residues. The CDR3 DNA follows: TGTGCCAGCAGCTTAGCGGGAGTAGAGACCCAGTACTTC. It yields the protein CASSLAGVETQYF.

This clone came up once. V gene TRBV28 combines with J gene TRBJ2-2; 8 positions agree with TRBD2. Trimming at V came to 2 bases and at J to 6 bases, leaving 5 bases not matched to a gene. This CDR3 is 15 amino acids long. Germline-derived CDR1 and CDR2 are MDHEN and SYDVKM. The CDR3 nucleotides read TGTGCCAGCAGTTTACCCGGGAGGGCCGCCGGGGAGCTGTTTTTT. This translates into CASSLPGRAAGELFF.

About this clone: Germline and junction disagree at one end, which may indicate a read error. The chain links TRBV27 to TRBJ2-5; D unclear. The CDR3 spans 13 residues. CDR1 MNHEY and CDR2 SMNVEV come from the germline V gene (reference sequence). CDR3 nucleotide sequence: TGTGCCAGCAGTTTACACCCCGGAGCCCGGATGGACTTC. It is translated as CASSLHPGARMDF.

The chain recombines TRBV30 with TRBJ1-1; 7 bases match TRBD1. The germline CDR1 and CDR2 sequences are GTSNPN and SVGIG (reference sequence). This CDR3 has 19 residues. V shed 2 bases and J 4 bases; nucleotides not matched to a gene: 22. CDR3 sequence (DNA): TGTGCCTGGAGTCCTAATTTATTGGACAGGCCCCGGAGAGGCACTGAAGCTTTCTTT. Its protein product is CAWSPNLLDRPRRGTEAFF.

The chain links TRBV7-9 to TRBJ2-6, with D maybe TRBD2 (5 bases). The V end lost 5 bases, the J end lost 3 bases, and 11 bases lay between the germline ends. CDR3 length: 15 residues. Germline assignment: CDR1 SEHNR and CDR2 FQNEAQ (reference sequence). CDR3 sequence reads: CASSPLAGGANVLTF. CDR3 DNA: TGTGCCAGCAGCCCCCTCGCGGGTGGGGCCAACGTCCTGACTTTC.

V and J are TRBV18 and TRBJ2-1; D uncertain. The CDR3 extends over 15 amino acids. The V end was cut by 2 bases, the J end by 2 bases, with 10 bases between. Germline assignment: CDR1 KGHSH and CDR2 LQKENI. In DNA, the CDR3 is TGTGCCAGCTCACCAAGCACCGATCCCTACAATGAGCAGTTCTTC. Translation: CASSPSTDPYNEQFF.

CDR3 DNA: TGCGCCAGCAGCCCCACAGGGACCCACGAGCAGTACTTC. Translating gives CASSPTGTHEQYF. The chain is built from TRBV5-1 and TRBJ2-7; D possibly corresponds to TRBD1 (6 bases). Germline V gives CDR1 SGHRS, CDR2 YFSETQ. V gave up 4 bases and J gave up 5 bases, with 13 bases separating them. The CDR3 runs 13 residues. Full variable domain (remainder filled in from reference TRBV5-1 and TRBJ2-7): KAGVTQTPRYLIKTRGQQVTLSCSPISGHRSVSWYQQTPGQGLQFLFEYFSETQRNKGNFPGRFSGRQFSNSRSEMNVSTLELGDSALYLCASSPTGTHEQYFGPGTRLTVT.

The V gene is TRBV30, the J gene TRBJ1-1, with a weak D call TRBD1 (5 bases). Germline CDR1 reads GTSNPN; CDR2 reads SVGIG (reference sequence). This CDR3 is 17 amino acids long. Trimming cost V 3 bases and J 3 bases, with 23 bases left between them. This CDR3 reads CAWSIQGFQVLYTEAFF. The CDR3 DNA reads as TGTGCCTGGAGCATCCAGGGATTTCAGGTTTTGTACACTGAAGCTTTCTTT.

This clone has just a few counts. Other DNA variants within this sample encode the same CDR3. The chain has TRBV19 and TRBJ1-5, with a tentative D call TRBD1 (5 bases). V was cut by 6 bases and J by 4 bases, with 10 bases left in between. CDR3 length: 13 amino acids. Germline V gene data show CDR1 as LNHDA and CDR2 as SQIVND (reference sequence). The CDR3 region is CASSGPGNQPQHF. The CDR3 DNA follows: TGTGCCAGTAGCGGACCAGGGAATCAGCCCCAGCATTTT.

The chain is built from TRBV30 and TRBJ2-6; D is undetermined. V was clipped by 3 bases and J by 0 bases, with 12 bases between them. Germline loops: CDR1 GTSNPN, CDR2 SVGIG (reference sequence). The CDR3 runs 16 residues. This chain's CDR3 is CAWRVLRFSGANVLTF. Written as DNA, the CDR3 is TGTGCCTGGAGGGTCCTTCGATTCTCTGGGGCCAACGTCCTGACTTTC.

This clone showed up just once. This chain uses TRBV9 with TRBJ2-1, with D unclear. The CDR3 extends over 15 amino acids. CDR1 and CDR2 (germline): SGDLS, YYNGEE. Trimming took 2 bases from V and 0 from J, leaving 9 bases between them. DNA for the CDR3: TGTGCCAGCAGCGTGAAACTCAACTCCTACAATGAGCAGTTCTTC. Protein: CASSVKLNSYNEQFF.

To note about this clone: The junction shows a germline mismatch at one end, possibly a read error. J is TRBJ1-2 and V is TRBV20-1; no definite D call. Germline loops: CDR1 DFQATT, CDR2 SNEGSKA (reference sequence). This CDR3 comprises 9 residues. This chain's CDR3 is CSARTDPAF. CDR3 DNA sequence: TGCAGTGCTAGGACTGACCCCGCCTTC.

The chain combines TRBV15 with TRBJ2-7; TRBD2 aligns across 8 bases. From germline, CDR1 is LNHNV and CDR2 YYDKDF (reference sequence). V was pared by 3 bases and J by 5 bases, with 12 bases of the junction left unmatched. The CDR3 runs 16 residues. CDR3 protein: CATSRGSTGTRNEQYF. The CDR3 DNA reads TGTGCCACCAGCAGGGGTTCGACCGGGACTAGGAACGAGCAGTACTTC.

The gene calls are TRBV11-2 and TRBJ2-1; tentative D call: TRBD1 (6 bases). V was trimmed by 2 bases and J by 8 bases, leaving 13 bases between them. This CDR3 comprises 14 residues. Germline assignment: CDR1 SGHAT and CDR2 FQNNGV. This CDR3 is CASSLRPRGDEQFF. The DNA of the CDR3 is TGTGCCAGCAGCTTAAGGCCCAGGGGCGATGAGCAGTTCTTC.

The rearrangement uses TRBV28 and TRBJ2-3; D is undetermined. Trimming cost V 1 base and J 6 bases, with 11 bases left between them. CDR3 length: 14 amino acids. From germline, CDR1 is MDHEN and CDR2 SYDVKM. CDR3 residues: CASSLSDVPDTQYF. CDR3 coding DNA: TGTGCCAGCAGTTTATCGGACGTCCCCGATACGCAGTATTTT.

The chain carries TRBV15 and TRBJ2-5, with D perhaps given as TRBD1 or TRBD2 (6 bases each). This CDR3 region has 16 residues. Between the trimmed V and J ends, which lost 0 bases and 2 bases, there was a span of 13 bases. Germline CDR1 is LNHNV and CDR2 is YYDKDF (reference sequence). This CDR3 reads CATSRDNGGLQETQYF. The CDR3 region has the DNA TGTGCCACCAGCAGAGATAACGGGGGCCTGCAAGAGACCCAGTACTTC.